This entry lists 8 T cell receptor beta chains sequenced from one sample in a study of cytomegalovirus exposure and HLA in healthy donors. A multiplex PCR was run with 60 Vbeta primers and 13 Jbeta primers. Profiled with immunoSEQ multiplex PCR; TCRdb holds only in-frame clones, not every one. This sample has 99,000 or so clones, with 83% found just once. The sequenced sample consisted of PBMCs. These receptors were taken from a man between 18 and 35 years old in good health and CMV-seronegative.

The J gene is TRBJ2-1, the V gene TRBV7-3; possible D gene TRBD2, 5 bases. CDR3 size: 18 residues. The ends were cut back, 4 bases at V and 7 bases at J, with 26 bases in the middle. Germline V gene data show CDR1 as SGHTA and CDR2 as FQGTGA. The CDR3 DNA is TGTGCCAGCAGCTATCTTCCAGCCGGCGGGCCAGAGAAGAATGAGCAGTTCTTC. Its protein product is CASSYLPAGGPEKNEQFF.

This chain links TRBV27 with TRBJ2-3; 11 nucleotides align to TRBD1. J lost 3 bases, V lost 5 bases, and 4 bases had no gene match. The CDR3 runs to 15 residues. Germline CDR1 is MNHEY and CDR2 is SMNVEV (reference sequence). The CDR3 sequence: CASSPRDRGTDTQYF. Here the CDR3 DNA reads TGTGCCAGCAGTCCCCGGGACAGGGGGACAGATACGCAGTATTTT.

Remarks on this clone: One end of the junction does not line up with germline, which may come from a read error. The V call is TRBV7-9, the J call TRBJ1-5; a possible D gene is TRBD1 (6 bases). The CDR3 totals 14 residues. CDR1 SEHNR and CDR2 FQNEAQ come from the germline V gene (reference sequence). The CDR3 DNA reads TGTTCCAGCAGCTACGACAGGTGGGATCAGCCCCAGCATTTT. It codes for CSSSYDRWDQPQHF.

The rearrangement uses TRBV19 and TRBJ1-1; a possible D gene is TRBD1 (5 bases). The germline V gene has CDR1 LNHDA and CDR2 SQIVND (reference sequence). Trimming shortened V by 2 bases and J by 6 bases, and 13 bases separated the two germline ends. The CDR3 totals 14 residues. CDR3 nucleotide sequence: TGTGCCAGTAGTATATTGGACAAATTGGCTGAAGCTTTCTTT. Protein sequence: CASSILDKLAEAFF.

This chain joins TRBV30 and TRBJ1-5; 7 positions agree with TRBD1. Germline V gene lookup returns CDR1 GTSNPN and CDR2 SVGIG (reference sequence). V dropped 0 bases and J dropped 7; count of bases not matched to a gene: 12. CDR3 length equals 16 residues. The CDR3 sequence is CAWSVREGQVRQPQHF. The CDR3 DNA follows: TGTGCCTGGAGTGTACGGGAAGGACAGGTCCGGCAGCCCCAGCATTTT.

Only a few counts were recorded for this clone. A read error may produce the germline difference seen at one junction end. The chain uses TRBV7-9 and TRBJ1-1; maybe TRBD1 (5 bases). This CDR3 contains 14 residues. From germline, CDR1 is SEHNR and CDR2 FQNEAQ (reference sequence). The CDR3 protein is CSSSLGHVNTEAFF. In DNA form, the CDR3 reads TGTTCCAGCAGCTTAGGACACGTGAACACTGAAGCTTTCTTT.

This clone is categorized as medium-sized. The CDR3 loop reads CASSLQGPGANVLTF. CDR3 bases: TGTGCCAGCAGCTTACAGGGACCTGGGGCCAACGTCCTGACTTTC. V and J are TRBV14 and TRBJ2-6, with a possible D match to TRBD1 (6 bases). CDR3 length equals 15 residues. CDR1 is SGHDN and CDR2 is FVKESK in the germline V gene. V lost 5 bases and J 2 bases, leaving 10 bases between the germline ends.

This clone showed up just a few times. The CDR3 coding sequence is TGCAGCGTCCCGGCCGCGCCGAGGCCCGGTGGCTACACCTTC. Translated: CSVPAAPRPGGYTF. V usage is TRBV29-1 and J usage is TRBJ1-2; no reliable D call. Trimming removed 6 bases at V and 7 bases at J, with 21 bases between. The CDR3 has 14 amino acids. Germline CDR1 and CDR2: SQVTM and ANQGSEA.